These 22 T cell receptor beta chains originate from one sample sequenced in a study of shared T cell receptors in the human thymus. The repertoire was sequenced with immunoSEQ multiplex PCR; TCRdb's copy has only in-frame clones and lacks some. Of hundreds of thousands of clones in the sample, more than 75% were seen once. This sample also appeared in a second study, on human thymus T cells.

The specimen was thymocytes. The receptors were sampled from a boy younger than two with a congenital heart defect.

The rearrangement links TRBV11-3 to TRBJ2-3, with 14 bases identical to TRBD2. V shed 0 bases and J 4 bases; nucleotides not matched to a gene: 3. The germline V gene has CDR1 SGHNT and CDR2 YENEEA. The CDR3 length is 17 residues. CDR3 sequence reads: CASSLDGTSGSPDTQYF. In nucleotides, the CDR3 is TGTGCCAGCAGCTTAGACGGGACTAGCGGGAGCCCAGATACGCAGTATTTT.

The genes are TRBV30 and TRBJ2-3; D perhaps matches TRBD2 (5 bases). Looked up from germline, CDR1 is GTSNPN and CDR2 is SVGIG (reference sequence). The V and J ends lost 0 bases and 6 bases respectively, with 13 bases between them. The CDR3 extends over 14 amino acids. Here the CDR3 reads CAWSVLGIWDTQYF. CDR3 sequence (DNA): TGTGCCTGGAGTGTACTCGGGATATGGGATACGCAGTATTTT.

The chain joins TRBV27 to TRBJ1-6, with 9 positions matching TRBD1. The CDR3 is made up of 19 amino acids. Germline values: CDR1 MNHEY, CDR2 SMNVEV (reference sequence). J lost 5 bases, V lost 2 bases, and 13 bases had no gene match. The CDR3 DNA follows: TGTGCCAGCAGTTTACGTCCGACAGGGGGGGGGCTTGATAATTCACCCCTCCACTTT. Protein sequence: CASSLRPTGGGLDNSPLHF.

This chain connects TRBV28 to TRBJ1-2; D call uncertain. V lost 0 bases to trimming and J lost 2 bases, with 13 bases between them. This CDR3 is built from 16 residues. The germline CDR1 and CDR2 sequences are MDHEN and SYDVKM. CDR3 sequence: CASSLWRRQPNYGYTF. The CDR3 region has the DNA TGTGCCAGCAGTTTATGGAGGCGGCAGCCGAACTATGGCTACACCTTC.

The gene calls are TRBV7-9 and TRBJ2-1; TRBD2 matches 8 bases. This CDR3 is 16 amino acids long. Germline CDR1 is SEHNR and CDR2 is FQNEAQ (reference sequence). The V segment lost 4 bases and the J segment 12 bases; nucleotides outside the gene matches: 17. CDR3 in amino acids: CASSSQPSGRILGQFF. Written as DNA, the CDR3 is TGTGCCAGCAGCTCTCAACCTAGCGGGCGCATATTGGGGCAGTTCTTC. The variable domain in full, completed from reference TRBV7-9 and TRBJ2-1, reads DTGVSQNPRHKITKRGQNVTFRCDPISEHNRLYWYRQTLGQGPEFLTYFQNEAQLEKSRLLSDRFSAERPKGSFSTLEIQRTEQGDSAMYLCASSSQPSGRILGQFFGPGTRLTVL.

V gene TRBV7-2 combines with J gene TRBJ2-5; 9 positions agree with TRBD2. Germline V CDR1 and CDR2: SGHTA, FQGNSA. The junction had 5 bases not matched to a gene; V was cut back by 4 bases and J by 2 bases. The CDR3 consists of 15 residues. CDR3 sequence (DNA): TGTGCCAGCAGCTCCAATAGCGGGGGACAAGAGACCCAGTACTTC. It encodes CASSSNSGGQETQYF.

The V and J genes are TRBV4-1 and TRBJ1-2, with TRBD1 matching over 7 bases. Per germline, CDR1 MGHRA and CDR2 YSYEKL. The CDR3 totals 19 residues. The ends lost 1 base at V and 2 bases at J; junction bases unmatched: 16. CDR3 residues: CASSQVSKGQKERNYGYTF. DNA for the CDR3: TGCGCCAGCAGCCAAGTTAGTAAGGGACAGAAGGAGAGAAACTATGGCTACACCTTC.

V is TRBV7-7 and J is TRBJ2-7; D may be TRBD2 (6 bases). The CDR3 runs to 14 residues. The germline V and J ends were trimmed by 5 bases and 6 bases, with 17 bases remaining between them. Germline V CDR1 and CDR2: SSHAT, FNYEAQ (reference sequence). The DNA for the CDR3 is TGTGCCAGCAGCCCGGAACTAGCCGCTCGCGAGCAGTACTTC. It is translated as CASSPELAAREQYF.

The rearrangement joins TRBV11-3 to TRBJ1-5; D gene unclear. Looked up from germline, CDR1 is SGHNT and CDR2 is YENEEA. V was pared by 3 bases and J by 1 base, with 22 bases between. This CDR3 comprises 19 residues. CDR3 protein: CASSLERRVRMRSNQPQHF. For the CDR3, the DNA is TGTGCCAGCAGCTTGGAGAGGCGGGTACGAATGAGGAGCAATCAGCCCCAGCATTTT.

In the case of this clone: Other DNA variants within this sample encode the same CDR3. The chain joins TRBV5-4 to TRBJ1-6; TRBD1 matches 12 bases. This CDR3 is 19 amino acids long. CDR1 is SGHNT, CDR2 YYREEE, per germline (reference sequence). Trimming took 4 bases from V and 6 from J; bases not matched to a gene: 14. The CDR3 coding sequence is TGTGCCAGCAGCGTACAGGGGACAGGGGGCGCCTCTGGTAATTCACCCCTCCACTTT. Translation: CASSVQGTGGASGNSPLHF.

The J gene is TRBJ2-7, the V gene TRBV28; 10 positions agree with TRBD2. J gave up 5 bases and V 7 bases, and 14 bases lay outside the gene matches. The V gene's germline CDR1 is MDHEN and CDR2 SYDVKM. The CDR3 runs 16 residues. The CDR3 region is CASIGVVSGRSDEQYF. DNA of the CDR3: TGTGCCAGCATCGGAGTGGTTAGCGGGAGGTCGGACGAGCAGTACTTC.

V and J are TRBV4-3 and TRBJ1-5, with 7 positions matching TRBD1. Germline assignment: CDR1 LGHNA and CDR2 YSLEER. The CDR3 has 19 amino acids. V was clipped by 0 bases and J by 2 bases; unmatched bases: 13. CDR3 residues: CASSQDLAAGGAGNQPQHF. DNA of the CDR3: TGCGCCAGCAGCCAAGATTTGGCCGCAGGGGGAGCTGGCAATCAGCCCCAGCATTTT.

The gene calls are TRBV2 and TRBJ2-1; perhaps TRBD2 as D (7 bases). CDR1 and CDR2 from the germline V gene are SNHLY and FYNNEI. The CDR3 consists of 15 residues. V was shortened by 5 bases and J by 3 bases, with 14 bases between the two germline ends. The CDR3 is CASSQRGAVYNEQFF. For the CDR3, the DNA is TGTGCCAGCAGTCAACGGGGGGCGGTCTACAATGAGCAGTTCTTC.

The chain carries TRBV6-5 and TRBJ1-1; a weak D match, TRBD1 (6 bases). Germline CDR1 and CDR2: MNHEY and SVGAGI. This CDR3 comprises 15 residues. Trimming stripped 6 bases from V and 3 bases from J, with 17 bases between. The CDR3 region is CASSRETGLDTEAFF. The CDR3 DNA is TGTGCCAGCAGCCGTGAGACAGGTTTGGACACTGAAGCTTTCTTT.

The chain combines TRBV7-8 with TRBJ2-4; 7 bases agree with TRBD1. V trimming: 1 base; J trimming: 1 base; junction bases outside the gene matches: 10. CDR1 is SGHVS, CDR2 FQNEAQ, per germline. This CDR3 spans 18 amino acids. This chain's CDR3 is CASSLGRRDRRAKNIQYF. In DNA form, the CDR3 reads TGTGCCAGCAGCTTAGGTCGCCGGGACAGACGGGCCAAAAACATTCAGTACTTC.

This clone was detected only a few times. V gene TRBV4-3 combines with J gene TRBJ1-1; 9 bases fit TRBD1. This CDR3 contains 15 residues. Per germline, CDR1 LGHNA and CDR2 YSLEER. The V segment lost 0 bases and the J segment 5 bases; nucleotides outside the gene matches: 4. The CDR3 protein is CASSQEGDRETEAFF. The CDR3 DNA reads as TGCGCCAGCAGCCAAGAGGGGGACAGGGAGACTGAAGCTTTCTTT.

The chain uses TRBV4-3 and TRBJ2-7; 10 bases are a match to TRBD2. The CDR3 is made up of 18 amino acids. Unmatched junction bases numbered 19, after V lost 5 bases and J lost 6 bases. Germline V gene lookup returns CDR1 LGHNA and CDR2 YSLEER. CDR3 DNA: TGCGCCAGCAGCACCGGGACTAGCGAAATCCACACCTCTACCGAGCAGTACTTC. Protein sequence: CASSTGTSEIHTSTEQYF.

In DNA, the CDR3 is TGTGCCAGCAGCTCCGGGTGGGGGGACGAGCAGTACTTC. Its translation: CASSSGWGDEQYF. The V and J genes are TRBV7-2 and TRBJ2-7; the D gene is possibly TRBD2 (6 bases). CDR3 length: 13 amino acids. V lost 4 bases to trimming and J lost 5 bases, with 12 bases between them. Germline V gene sequence: CDR1 SGHTA, CDR2 FQGNSA.

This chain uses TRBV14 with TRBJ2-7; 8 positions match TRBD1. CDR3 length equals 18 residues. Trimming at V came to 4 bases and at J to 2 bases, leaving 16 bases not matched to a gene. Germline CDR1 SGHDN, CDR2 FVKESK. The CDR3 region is CASSPPGQVPFSTYEQYF. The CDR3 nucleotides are TGTGCCAGCAGCCCTCCGGGACAGGTGCCCTTCTCCACCTACGAGCAGTACTTC.

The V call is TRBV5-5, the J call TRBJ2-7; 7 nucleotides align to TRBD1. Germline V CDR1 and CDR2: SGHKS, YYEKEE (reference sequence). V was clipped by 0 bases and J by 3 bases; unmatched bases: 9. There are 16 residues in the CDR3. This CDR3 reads CASSLDVWDSRYEQYF. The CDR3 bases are TGTGCCAGCAGCTTGGATGTTTGGGACAGCCGCTACGAGCAGTACTTC.

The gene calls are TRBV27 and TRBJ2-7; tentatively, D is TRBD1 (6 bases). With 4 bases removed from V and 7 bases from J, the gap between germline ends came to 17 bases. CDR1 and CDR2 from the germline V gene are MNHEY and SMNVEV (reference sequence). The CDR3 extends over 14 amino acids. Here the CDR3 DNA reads TGTGCCAGCAGTTGCGTAGGGGGTAACCCTGAGCAGTACTTC. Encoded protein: CASSCVGGNPEQYF.

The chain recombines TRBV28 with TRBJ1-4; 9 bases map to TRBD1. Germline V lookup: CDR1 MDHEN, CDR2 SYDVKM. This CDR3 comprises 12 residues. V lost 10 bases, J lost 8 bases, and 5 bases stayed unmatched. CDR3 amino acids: CATGTGSEKLFF. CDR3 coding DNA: TGTGCCACCGGGACAGGGTCCGAAAAACTGTTTTTT. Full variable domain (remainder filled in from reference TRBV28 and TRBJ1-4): DVKVTQSSRYLVKRTGEKVFLECVQDMDHENMFWYRQDPGLGLRLIYFSYDVKMKEKGDIPEGYSVSREKKERFSLILESASTNQTSMYLCATGTGSEKLFFGSGTQLSVL.